One sample yielded the 29 T cell receptor beta chains listed below, sequenced in a study of glioma-infiltrating T cells after dendritic cell vaccination. Here immunoSEQ multiplex PCR was the method, and the copy in TCRdb shows in-frame clones only, minus some. The data contain roughly 38,000 clones, about 80% of them singletons. Sample: blood, taken before dendritic cell vaccination. These receptors came from a human donor with glioblastoma.

The sample holds a few counts of this clone. This chain links TRBV7-9 with TRBJ2-3; 11 bases agree with TRBD2. V shed 5 bases, J shed 8 bases, and the junction held 12 bases outside the gene matches. The CDR3 contains 16 residues. Germline CDR1 is SEHNR and CDR2 is FQNEAQ (reference sequence). The CDR3 reads CASSASGGTRIGTQYF. The CDR3 DNA sequence: TGTGCCAGCAGCGCTAGCGGGGGGACGCGCATTGGTACGCAGTATTTT.

The rearrangement links TRBV25-1 to TRBJ1-1; no reliable D call. This CDR3 region has 10 residues. CDR1 is MGHDK and CDR2 is SYGVNS in the germline V gene. The CDR3 loop reads CPPPERKAFF. As DNA, the CDR3 is TGTCCCCCCCCCGAGAGAAAAGCTTTCTTT.

A few counts support this clone. The rearrangement uses TRBV6-5 and TRBJ1-3; tentative D call: TRBD1 (6 bases). The CDR3 is 16 amino acids. Trimming cost V 4 bases and J 0 bases, with 13 bases left between them. Germline V lookup: CDR1 MNHEY, CDR2 SVGAGI. The CDR3 reads CASSSRPTGSGNTIYF. DNA for the CDR3: TGTGCCAGCAGTTCCCGACCGACAGGCTCTGGAAACACCATATATTTT.

The J gene is TRBJ2-2, the V gene TRBV6-1, with D possibly TRBD1 on 6 matching bases. Trimming stripped 1 base from V and 6 bases from J, with 12 bases between. The CDR3 spans 15 residues. In germline, CDR1 is MNHNS, CDR2 SASEGT. Written as DNA, the CDR3 is TGTGCCAGCAGTGAAGTAATAACAGGGTCCGGGGAGCTGTTTTTT. Its protein is CASSEVITGSGELFF.

This sequence joins TRBV5-1 and TRBJ1-1; the D is unclear. Trimming stripped 4 bases from V and 3 bases from J, with 19 bases between. The germline V gene has CDR1 SGHRS and CDR2 YFSETQ. There are 16 residues in the CDR3. CDR3 amino acids: CASSLAPAGRDTEAFF. CDR3 DNA sequence: TGCGCCAGCAGCCTGGCTCCGGCCGGGCGGGACACTGAAGCTTTCTTT.

The chain employs TRBV1 and TRBJ1-1. TRBV1 is reported as a pseudogene. The CDR3 is made up of 10 amino acids. Here the CDR3 DNA reads TGCACCAGCACCAAGACGGGAGCTTTCTTT. This gives the protein CTSTKTGAFF.

V and J are TRBV5-1 and TRBJ1-4; D is perhaps TRBD1 (6 bases). The CDR3 runs to 16 residues. The ends were cut back, 0 bases at V and 0 bases at J, with 9 bases in the middle. Germline values: CDR1 SGHRS, CDR2 YFSETQ. The CDR3 reads CASSLAAGATNEKLFF. CDR3 DNA sequence: TGCGCCAGCAGCTTGGCGGCAGGGGCAACTAATGAAAAACTGTTTTTT.

The V and J genes are TRBV7-2 and TRBJ1-6; weak D call: TRBD1 (5 bases). Trimming took 5 bases from V and 8 from J, leaving 16 bases between them. CDR1 and CDR2 (germline): SGHTA, FQGNSA. The CDR3 contains 15 residues. CDR3 DNA sequence: TGTGCCAGCAGCCCCTCAGGGTTTAAGGATTCACCCCTCCACTTT. Translating gives CASSPSGFKDSPLHF.

The chain uses TRBV29-1 and TRBJ2-3, with 9 bases fitting TRBD1. Trimming took 5 bases from V and 2 from J; bases not matched to a gene: 5. Per the germline V gene, CDR1 is SQVTM and CDR2 is ANQGSEA. This CDR3 comprises 14 residues. This chain's CDR3 is CSVRDRAYTDTQYF. The CDR3 nucleotides are TGCAGCGTTCGGGACAGGGCATACACAGATACGCAGTATTTT.

CDR3 nucleotide sequence: TGTGCCACCCACGGGAGGGTCAATCAGCCCCAGCATTTT. It specifies CATHGRVNQPQHF. This chain joins TRBV15 and TRBJ1-5; unclear D gene. In germline, CDR1 is LNHNV, CDR2 YYDKDF (reference sequence). The V end was cut by 8 bases, the J end by 3 bases, with 11 bases between. This CDR3 has 13 amino acids.

The chain joins TRBV28 to TRBJ2-5; TRBD2 aligns across 8 bases. Germline values: CDR1 MDHEN, CDR2 SYDVKM. V dropped 3 bases and J dropped 5; count of bases not matched to a gene: 11. This CDR3 has 16 amino acids. CDR3: CASSFRYRRGGETQYF. CDR3 DNA sequence: TGTGCCAGCAGTTTTAGGTATCGCCGGGGGGGGGAGACCCAGTACTTC.

The CDR3 region is CAWSYGGATEAFF. The CDR3 region has the DNA TGTGCCTGGAGTTACGGGGGGGCTACTGAAGCTTTCTTT. The chain joins TRBV30 to TRBJ1-1; perhaps TRBD1 as D (6 bases). Germline loops: CDR1 GTSNPN, CDR2 SVGIG (reference sequence). V was clipped by 2 bases and J by 5 bases, with 12 bases between them. The CDR3 totals 13 residues.

J is TRBJ1-1 and V is TRBV5-6; tentative D call: TRBD1 (6 bases). Germline V gene lookup returns CDR1 SGHDT and CDR2 YYEEEE. The CDR3 is made up of 12 amino acids. V shed 0 bases and J shed 11 bases, with 11 bases lying between them. The CDR3 region has the DNA TGTGCCAGCAGCTTGGGGGTGGGACACGCTTTCTTT. It translates to CASSLGVGHAFF.

The chain couples TRBV19 to TRBJ2-7, with TRBD2 identical over 7 bases. CDR1 is LNHDA and CDR2 is SQIVND in the germline V gene (reference sequence). The CDR3 is made up of 18 amino acids. V lost 3 bases to trimming and J lost 1 base; unmatched junction nucleotides: 15. The CDR3: CASSIRADWTRGSYEQYF. The CDR3 nucleotides read TGTGCCAGTAGTATTCGAGCGGATTGGACGCGGGGGTCCTACGAGCAGTACTTC.

In nucleotides, the CDR3 is TGTGCCAGCAGTTCGCCTGGGACAGGGCGCCTTTCCAATGAGCAGTTCTTC. Translating gives CASSSPGTGRLSNEQFF. The rearrangement links TRBV27 to TRBJ2-1; 9 bases are a match to TRBD1. V dropped 4 bases and J dropped 6; count of bases not matched to a gene: 13. The CDR3 runs 17 residues. Germline-derived CDR1 and CDR2 are MNHEY and SMNVEV (reference sequence).

This chain uses TRBV4-2 with TRBJ1-1; no reliable D call. Between the trimmed V and J ends, which lost 1 base and 1 base, there was a span of 4 bases. The CDR3 spans 13 residues. CDR1 is LGHNA and CDR2 is YNFKEQ in the germline V gene. This chain's CDR3 is CASSQASNTEAFF. The CDR3 DNA sequence: TGTGCCAGCAGCCAAGCCTCGAACACTGAAGCTTTCTTT.

The chain links TRBV6-1 to TRBJ1-2; 8 bases are a match to TRBD1. The V segment lost 6 bases and the J segment 5 bases; nucleotides outside the gene matches: 8. Per germline, CDR1 MNHNS and CDR2 SASEGT. The length of the CDR3 is 14 residues. The CDR3, as DNA: TGTGCCAGCAGGACAGGGGTACAAAGGTATGGCTACACCTTC. It is translated as CASRTGVQRYGYTF.

The V call is TRBV6-5, the J call TRBJ1-5, with TRBD1 as a possible D gene (6 bases). Between the trimmed V and J ends, which lost 5 bases and 6 bases, there was a span of 14 bases. The germline V gene encodes CDR1 MNHEY and CDR2 SVGAGI. The CDR3 runs to 14 residues. CDR3 region: CASSPGQFSQPQHF. The CDR3 DNA is TGTGCCAGCAGTCCAGGACAGTTTTCTCAGCCCCAGCATTTT.

This chain connects TRBV15 to TRBJ1-5; D remains unclear. Looked up from germline, CDR1 is LNHNV and CDR2 is YYDKDF (reference sequence). V was shortened by 0 bases and J by 3 bases, with 3 bases between the two germline ends. The CDR3 loop spans 13 amino acids. CDR3 nucleotides: TGTGCCACCAGCAGAGATATCAATCAGCCCCAGCATTTT. It codes for CATSRDINQPQHF. Using reference TRBV15 and TRBJ1-5 for the parts outside the CDR3, the full variable domain is DAMVIQNPRYQVTQFGKPVTLSCSQTLNHNVMYWYQQKSSQAPKLLFHYYDKDFNNEADTPDNFQSRRPNTSFCFLDIRSPGLGDTAMYLCATSRDINQPQHFGDGTRLSIL.

This chain links TRBV19 with TRBJ2-3; 7 bases agree with TRBD1. V shed 4 bases and J 8 bases; nucleotides not matched to a gene: 6. The length of the CDR3 is 13 residues. Germline loops: CDR1 LNHDA, CDR2 SQIVND (reference sequence). The CDR3 coding sequence is TGTGCCAGTAGTACCCCTACAGGGGCTACGCAGTATTTT. It translates to CASSTPTGATQYF.

V is TRBV19 and J is TRBJ1-5; D is perhaps TRBD1 (5 bases). Germline-derived CDR1 and CDR2 are LNHDA and SQIVND (reference sequence). Trimming removed 9 bases at V and 6 bases at J, with 24 bases between. The CDR3 length is 16 residues. In nucleotides, the CDR3 is TGTGCCAGCCGTTCTTACCAGGGAAAGGAGCTTCAGCCCCAGCATTTT. It yields the protein CASRSYQGKELQPQHF.

V usage is TRBV6-5 and J usage is TRBJ2-7, with D unresolved. The V end lost 5 bases, the J end lost 1 base, and 9 bases lay between the germline ends. Germline V gives CDR1 MNHEY, CDR2 SVGAGI. The CDR3 has 13 residues. The CDR3 protein is CASSQTASYEQYF. The CDR3 DNA follows: TGTGCCAGCAGTCAGACTGCTTCCTACGAGCAGTACTTC.

The rearrangement uses TRBV7-6 and TRBJ2-7, with 9 bases that match TRBD1. The trim removed 4 bases at V and 6 bases at J, leaving 10 bases unmatched. CDR3 length: 15 residues. The germline gives CDR1 SGHVS, CDR2 FNYEAQ. The CDR3 nucleotides are TGTGCCAGCAGCTCTACACCACAGGGGGCTAGCGAGCAGTACTTC. Translating it yields CASSSTPQGASEQYF.

The V call is TRBV6-5, the J call TRBJ2-3; 13 positions match TRBD2. This CDR3 region has 15 residues. Germline V CDR1 and CDR2: MNHEY, SVGAGI. The V segment lost 6 bases and the J segment 4 bases; nucleotides outside the gene matches: 4. The CDR3 coding sequence is TGTGCCAGCAGAAGACTAGCGGGGGGCTCAGATACGCAGTATTTT. This codes for CASRRLAGGSDTQYF.

This chain uses TRBV30 with TRBJ1-2; no reliable D call. V was shortened by 0 bases and J by 4 bases, with 6 bases between the two germline ends. In germline, CDR1 is GTSNPN, CDR2 SVGIG (reference sequence). The length of the CDR3 is 12 residues. CDR3 in amino acids: CAWSVDFYGYTF. DNA for the CDR3: TGTGCCTGGAGTGTTGACTTCTATGGCTACACCTTC.

In this sample, this clone turned up once. V gene TRBV4-1 combines with J gene TRBJ2-3; 11 bases align to TRBD2. Germline CDR1 MGHRA, CDR2 YSYEKL. The J segment lost 4 bases and the V segment lost 0 bases, leaving 9 bases of the junction unmatched. The CDR3 consists of 18 residues. The CDR3 reads CASSQDRSGGARADTQYF. CDR3 coding DNA: TGCGCCAGCAGCCAAGACCGTAGCGGGGGGGCCAGGGCAGATACGCAGTATTTT.

This chain joins TRBV27 and TRBJ1-2, with 7 bases aligning to TRBD1. Germline loops: CDR1 MNHEY, CDR2 SMNVEV (reference sequence). Trimming removed 4 bases from V and 8 bases from J; junction bases left unmatched: 10. The length of the CDR3 is 14 residues. The CDR3 bases are TGTGCCAGCAGTTCAGGACGACAGGGTAAAGGCTACACCTTC. This codes for CASSSGRQGKGYTF.

The chain uses TRBV7-9 and TRBJ2-1, with 10 bases identical to TRBD2. The germline gives CDR1 SEHNR, CDR2 FQNEAQ (reference sequence). J lost 0 bases, V lost 10 bases, and 6 bases had no gene match. This CDR3 is 15 amino acids long. The CDR3 DNA follows: TGTGCCACCCTAGTAGCGGGGGGCTCCTACAATGAGCAGTTCTTC. This sequence encodes CATLVAGGSYNEQFF. The full variable domain, completed using reference TRBV7-9 and TRBJ2-1, is DTGVSQNPRHKITKRGQNVTFRCDPISEHNRLYWYRQTLGQGPEFLTYFQNEAQLEKSRLLSDRFSAERPKGSFSTLEIQRTEQGDSAMYLCATLVAGGSYNEQFFGPGTRLTVL.

This chain joins TRBV4-1 and TRBJ1-3; tentative D call: TRBD1 (6 bases). Germline V gives CDR1 MGHRA, CDR2 YSYEKL. This CDR3 comprises 17 residues. Trimming cost V 1 base and J 0 bases, with 13 bases left between them. The CDR3 DNA is TGCGCCAGCAGCCAAGTCCAGGGGTTTAGCTCTGGAAACACCATATATTTT. It is translated as CASSQVQGFSSGNTIYF.